This T cell receptor beta chain comes out of a study of cytomegalovirus exposure and HLA in healthy donors. The PCR had 60 Vbeta and 13 Jbeta primers. Only in-frame clones appear in the TCRdb table, and some are missing; sequencing was by immunoSEQ multiplex PCR. The sample lists just under 95,000 clones, about 80% occurring once. The donors gave bone marrow, and they were healthy. Trimming pared 0 bases from V and 4 bases from J, leaving 16 bases between. Germline CDR1 is SGDLS and CDR2 is YYNGEE. The CDR3 is made up of 16 amino acids. Study conclusions and caveats: Reports described diagnosis of cytomegalovirus status by the classifier as highly specific and sensitive. TCR beta V- and J-gene trimming, according to a later analysis, was linked to a missense DCLRE1C variant. Among CMV-associated TCR beta chains, most appeared HLA-restricted in a later analysis.

As concerns this clone: Its cognate antigen is unknown.

Sequencing was done on a sample of PBMCs. V gene TRBV9 combines with J gene TRBJ1-1, with D possibly being TRBD1 (5 bases). The sequence was collected from a human donor in good health. CDR3 protein: CASSVVAGYGGTEAFF. For the CDR3, the DNA is TGTGCCAGCAGCGTAGTAGCAGGGTACGGTGGCACTGAAGCTTTCTTT.